There are a few counts of the clone carrying this TCR beta chain. The junction had 5 bases not matched to a gene; V was cut back by 4 bases and J by 7 bases. Germline values: CDR1 MNHEY, CDR2 SVGAGI. The CDR3 has 13 amino acids. This entry belongs to a study of CD8+ T cells in alopecia areata. As to treatment: oral pan-JAK inhibitor, 5-10 mg twice daily. The authors extracted RNA and reverse transcribed it into cDNA as the sequencing template. Using immunoSEQ multiplex PCR, the repertoire was profiled, and TCRdb retains in-frame clones only, with some absent. Among about 200,000 clones listed, 50% to 70% were seen once.

Specimen: CD4+ T cells sorted from blood, collected at week 4, from a patient treated with tofacitinib. The genes are TRBV6-5 and TRBJ1-1; 8 nucleotides match TRBD1. The clonotype comes from a human donor with alopecia areata. The CDR3 DNA follows: TGTGCCAGCAGTTTGACAGGGGACAGTGAAGCTTTCTTT. Translated: CASSLTGDSEAFF.